Listed below are T cell receptor beta chains from one sample, sequenced in a study of blood T cell repertoires in COVID-19. Produced via immunoSEQ multiplex PCR; TCRdb's table is partial and in-frame only. The table has around 230,000 clones, nearly 90% seen once. The sample taken for sequencing was PBMCs or T cells enriched from blood (not recorded which). These TCRs come from a woman under 40 with acute COVID-19. CDR3s include the opening cysteine and the closing phenylalanine or tryptophan. A D gene is named only where the DNA matches it firmly. Not every row has a clone size; where given, it reads once, few, many or a size class.

d_gene: .; v_gene: TRBV7-6; abundance: .; j_gene: TRBJ1-6; CDR3nt: TGTGCCAGCAGCTTAGACGGCAGGGCGACCAATTCACCCCTCCACTTT; CDR3aa: CASSLDGRATNSPLHF
d_gene: .; v_gene: TRBV28; abundance: once; j_gene: TRBJ1-2; CDR3nt: TGTGCCAGCAGGGTCCCACAGGGTCGGTATGGCTACACCTTC; CDR3aa: CASRVPQGRYGYTF
d_gene: .; v_gene: TRBV4-3; abundance: .; j_gene: TRBJ2-1; CDR3nt: TGCGCCAGCAGCCAAAGGACTCCCGGACGAGATGAGCAGTTCTTC; CDR3aa: CASSQRTPGRDEQFF
d_gene: TRBD2; v_gene: TRBV5-4; abundance: few; j_gene: TRBJ2-2; CDR3nt: TGTGCCAGCAGCTTGTGGCTAGCGGGGGGTTTCACCGGGGAGCTGTTTTTT; CDR3aa: CASSLWLAGGFTGELFF
d_gene: .; v_gene: TRBV7-3; abundance: .; j_gene: TRBJ1-6; CDR3nt: TGTGCCAGCAGCCCCGGGACGGGAGGTAATTCACCCCTCCACTTT; CDR3aa: CASSPGTGGNSPLHF
d_gene: .; v_gene: TRBV2; abundance: .; j_gene: TRBJ2-7; CDR3nt: TGTGCCAGCAGTGTCGCCTACGAGCAGTACTTC; CDR3aa: CASSVAYEQYF
d_gene: .; v_gene: TRBV25-1; abundance: .; j_gene: TRBJ2-2; CDR3nt: TGTGCCAGCGTAGCTGCCGGGGAGCTGTTTTTT; CDR3aa: CASVAAGELFF
d_gene: .; v_gene: TRBV5-8; abundance: .; j_gene: TRBJ1-6; CDR3nt: TGTGCCAGCAGGGCCCTTGTTGCTCGGGGGGATTCACCCCTCCACTTT; CDR3aa: CASRALVARGDSPLHF
d_gene: .; v_gene: TRBV4-3; abundance: .; j_gene: TRBJ1-2; CDR3nt: TGCGCCAGCAGCCAAGACAGGGTTGGGCACTATGGCTACACCTTC; CDR3aa: CASSQDRVGHYGYTF
d_gene: TRBD1; v_gene: TRBV5-1; abundance: .; j_gene: TRBJ1-1; CDR3nt: TGCGCCAGCAGCTCGCAGGGGGCGGACACTGAAGCTTTCTTT; CDR3aa: CASSSQGADTEAFF
d_gene: .; v_gene: TRBV10-3; abundance: .; j_gene: TRBJ1-5; CDR3nt: TGTGCCATCAGTGAGGACGGAGGGATGAGCAATCAGCCCCAGCATTTT; CDR3aa: CAISEDGGMSNQPQHF
d_gene: TRBD1; v_gene: TRBV7-2; abundance: .; j_gene: TRBJ1-4; CDR3nt: TGTGCCAGCAGCTTATGGGGACAGGGGTCTGAAAAACTGTTTTTT; CDR3aa: CASSLWGQGSEKLFF
d_gene: TRBD1; v_gene: TRBV18; abundance: .; j_gene: TRBJ2-1; CDR3nt: TGTGCCAGCTCGCCCAGAAGAGGACAGGGGGCCAATGAGCAGTTCTTC; CDR3aa: CASSPRRGQGANEQFF
d_gene: TRBD2; v_gene: TRBV6-1; abundance: .; j_gene: TRBJ2-3; CDR3nt: TGTGCCAGCAGTGAAGCGCCGGGACTAGCGGGAGTCGATACGCAGTATTTT; CDR3aa: CASSEAPGLAGVDTQYF
d_gene: TRBD1; v_gene: TRBV7-3; abundance: .; j_gene: TRBJ2-1; CDR3nt: TGTGCCAGCAGCACCGGGACAGGGGGCAGTGAGCAGTTCTTC; CDR3aa: CASSTGTGGSEQFF
d_gene: TRBD1; v_gene: TRBV5-1; abundance: .; j_gene: TRBJ2-7; CDR3nt: TGCGCCAGCAGCTTAAGACAGGGGGGCTCCTACGAGCAGTACTTC; CDR3aa: CASSLRQGGSYEQYF
d_gene: .; v_gene: TRBV6-1; abundance: .; j_gene: TRBJ2-7; CDR3nt: TGTGCCAGCAGTGAACACTACGAGCAGTACTTC; CDR3aa: CASSEHYEQYF
d_gene: .; v_gene: TRBV6-2/TRBV6-3; abundance: .; j_gene: TRBJ2-1; CDR3nt: TGTGCCAGTAGTAGCCACTCCTACAATGAGCAGTTCTTC; CDR3aa: CASSSHSYNEQFF
d_gene: TRBD1; v_gene: TRBV2; abundance: .; j_gene: TRBJ2-7; CDR3nt: TGTGCCAGCAGGGACAGGCGAACCTACGAGCAGTACTTC; CDR3aa: CASRDRRTYEQYF
d_gene: .; v_gene: TRBV7-8; abundance: .; j_gene: TRBJ1-1; CDR3nt: TGTGCCAGCAGCTTATTCCAGGGGAACACTGAAGCTTTCTTT; CDR3aa: CASSLFQGNTEAFF
d_gene: .; v_gene: TRBV4-2; abundance: .; j_gene: TRBJ1-3; CDR3nt: TGTGCCAGCAGCCAACCGGGGTACTCTGGAAACACCATATATTTT; CDR3aa: CASSQPGYSGNTIYF
d_gene: TRBD1; v_gene: TRBV6-5; abundance: .; j_gene: TRBJ2-7; CDR3nt: TGTGCCAGCAGTTACCGGGACAGGGGGACCTACGAGCAGTACTTC; CDR3aa: CASSYRDRGTYEQYF
d_gene: TRBD1; v_gene: TRBV5-1; abundance: few; j_gene: TRBJ1-1; CDR3nt: TGCGCCAGCAGCTTGGACCCAGGGGGCTCATATGAAGCTTTCTTT; CDR3aa: CASSLDPGGSYEAFF
d_gene: .; v_gene: TRBV2; abundance: .; j_gene: TRBJ1-6; CDR3nt: TGTGCCAGCAGTGGGGGGGGGACCTATAATTCACCCCTCCACTTT; CDR3aa: CASSGGGTYNSPLHF
d_gene: .; v_gene: TRBV30; abundance: .; j_gene: TRBJ1-6; CDR3nt: TGTGCCTGGACTAGCTCCTATAATTCACCCCTCCACTTT; CDR3aa: CAWTSSYNSPLHF
d_gene: .; v_gene: TRBV6-5; abundance: few; j_gene: TRBJ1-2; CDR3nt: TGTGCCAGCAGCTTCGGGGGGCGCGACTATGGCTACACCTTC; CDR3aa: CASSFGGRDYGYTF
d_gene: TRBD2; v_gene: TRBV7-6; abundance: .; j_gene: TRBJ2-7; CDR3nt: TGTGCCAGCAGCCCCTTCGGGACTAGCGGGGTGCACGAGCAGTACTTC; CDR3aa: CASSPFGTSGVHEQYF
d_gene: .; v_gene: TRBV6-5; abundance: .; j_gene: TRBJ2-3; CDR3nt: TGTGCCAGCAGTTATTCCGGGACAAAGGATGGAGATACGCAGTATTTT; CDR3aa: CASSYSGTKDGDTQYF
d_gene: .; v_gene: TRBV7-7; abundance: .; j_gene: TRBJ2-7; CDR3nt: TGTGCCAGCAGCCATAACCCAGGGTCCAGCTACGAGCAGTACTTC; CDR3aa: CASSHNPGSSYEQYF
d_gene: TRBD2; v_gene: TRBV27; abundance: .; j_gene: TRBJ2-3; CDR3nt: TGTGCCAGCAGTCCCTTAGGGACTAGCGTAACAGATACGCAGTATTTT; CDR3aa: CASSPLGTSVTDTQYF